This T cell receptor beta chain was recorded in a study of tumor-infiltrating lymphocytes in primary liver carcinoma. The overall study: Regardless of tissue type, samples showed similar yields of roughly 3.65 to 7.5 million productive TCRbeta reads.

Study conclusions and caveats: Blood had a significantly lower top-250-clone fraction than tumors did (p = 0.039). Tumor-adjacent and tumor-blood pairs shared a smaller degree of overlap than tumor region pairs.

On this clonotype: What it binds is not known.

Production of TCR beta cDNA used 400 to 650 ng total RNA together with a constant-region primer. Investigators got TCR beta libraries out of three nested multiplex PCR rounds, done with slightly modified ARM-PCR. TCRdb re-called the multiplex PCR reads with MiXCR, one entry per CDR3 protein. This table holds about 320,000 distinct CDR3 sequences, roughly 60% found once. RNA was extracted from whole blood without cell sorting, alongside germline DNA. Before surgery, approximately 4.1 milliliters of EDTA blood were taken. The TCR was taken from a man in his forties or fifties with primary liver carcinoma and hepatitis B virus infection. Sequences were obtained from peripheral blood.

CDR3 nucleotide sequence: TGTGCCAGCAGCACCAGGGGTGGTGGAGCTTTCTTT. It is translated as CASSTRGGGAFF. V and J are TRBV13 and TRBJ1-1; D perhaps matches TRBD1 (6 bases). This CDR3 has 12 amino acids. The V end lost 5 bases, the J end lost 10 bases, and 14 bases lay between the germline ends. CDR1 is PRHDT, CDR2 FYEKMQ, per germline (reference sequence).